The 10 T cell receptor beta chains presented below share a single source sample, sequenced in a study of shared clonotypes between healthy human individuals. Naive CD8 cells comprised CD45RO-negative, CCR7-positively selected cells, excluding terminally differentiated effector memory CD45RA+ cells. The assay was immunoSEQ multiplex PCR, and TCRdb's table has in-frame clones only and misses some. The sample has 1.5 million to 2.5 million clones; approximately 94% are singletons. Sequencing input: naive CD8+ T cells sorted from blood. All receptors come from a young man in good health.

Of note for this clone: The same CDR3 arises from other DNA sequences in this sample as well. This chain connects TRBV9 to TRBJ1-5; TRBD1 agrees at 8 bases. This CDR3 region has 14 residues. J was trimmed by 4 bases and V by 2 bases; bases with no gene match: 2. CDR1 is SGDLS, CDR2 YYNGEE, per germline. The DNA of the CDR3 is TGTGCCAGCAGCGTGGGACAGGTAAATCAGCCCCAGCATTTT. This sequence encodes CASSVGQVNQPQHF.

The chain recombines TRBV11-2 with TRBJ1-1, with D unresolved. Germline V CDR1 and CDR2: SGHAT, FQNNGV. The CDR3 loop spans 14 amino acids. V was trimmed by 3 bases and J by 0 bases, leaving 8 bases between them. CDR3 protein: CASSLWEVNTEAFF. In nucleotides, the CDR3 is TGTGCCAGCAGCTTGTGGGAGGTGAACACTGAAGCTTTCTTT.

DNA for the CDR3: TGCAGCGTACCTCGGGACTCCTACAATGAGCAGTTCTTC. This gives the protein CSVPRDSYNEQFF. The chain has TRBV29-1 and TRBJ2-1; D perhaps matches TRBD2 (5 bases). From germline, CDR1 is SQVTM and CDR2 ANQGSEA. The CDR3 consists of 13 residues. Trimming shortened V by 6 bases and J by 0 bases, and 9 bases separated the two germline ends.

The chain is built from TRBV10-2 and TRBJ2-1; D uncertain. The V end was cut by 0 bases, the J end by 4 bases, with 7 bases between. Germline assignment: CDR1 WSHSY and CDR2 SAAADI. This CDR3 is 14 amino acids long. The CDR3 DNA is TGCGCCAGCAGTGAGTCTTCCCGATACAATGAGCAGTTCTTC. This encodes CASSESSRYNEQFF.

The chain couples TRBV27 to TRBJ1-2, with D tentatively TRBD1 (6 bases). With 5 bases removed from V and 4 bases from J, the gap between germline ends came to 11 bases. This CDR3 is 13 amino acids long. CDR1 is MNHEY and CDR2 is SMNVEV in the germline V gene (reference sequence). The CDR3 DNA sequence: TGTGCCAGCAGTCCACAGGGCTCCTATGGCTACACCTTC. This translates into CASSPQGSYGYTF.

The V call is TRBV7-9, the J call TRBJ2-5, with 12 bases identical to TRBD1. The length of the CDR3 is 16 residues. CDR1 SEHNR and CDR2 FQNEAQ come from the germline V gene (reference sequence). V was clipped by 6 bases and J by 5 bases; unmatched bases: 10. CDR3 in amino acids: CASSNTGTGGDETQYF. CDR3 nucleotide sequence: TGTGCCAGCAGTAACACCGGGACAGGGGGCGATGAGACCCAGTACTTC.

V is TRBV7-2 and J is TRBJ1-5; 9 bases are a match to TRBD1. This CDR3 has 15 amino acids. The germline gives CDR1 SGHTA, CDR2 FQGNSA. The V and J ends lost 5 bases and 4 bases, in that order; junction bases with no gene match: 6. CDR3 region: CASSQGTGRNQPQHF. The CDR3 DNA follows: TGTGCCAGCAGCCAGGGGACAGGGAGGAATCAGCCCCAGCATTTT.

This chain links TRBV7-9 with TRBJ2-5, with 8 bases that match TRBD1. Germline CDR1 and CDR2: SEHNR and FQNEAQ (reference sequence). Trimming at V came to 4 bases and at J to 5 bases, leaving 6 bases not matched to a gene. The CDR3 contains 14 residues. Here the CDR3 reads CASSSQGEDETQYF. The CDR3 nucleotides are TGTGCCAGCAGCTCACAGGGGGAGGATGAGACCCAGTACTTC.

The rearrangement uses TRBV27 and TRBJ2-3; D gene uncertain. CDR3 length: 14 amino acids. V lost 0 bases to trimming and J lost 5 bases, with 9 bases between them. Germline CDR1 and CDR2: MNHEY and SMNVEV (reference sequence). CDR3 region: CASSLSGPRDTQYF. CDR3 nucleotides: TGTGCCAGCAGTTTATCTGGCCCTCGAGATACGCAGTATTTT.

V usage is TRBV5-1 and J usage is TRBJ2-7; 9 nucleotides align to TRBD1. Germline loops: CDR1 SGHRS, CDR2 YFSETQ. V shed 3 bases and J 5 bases; nucleotides not matched to a gene: 9. The CDR3 is 15 residues long. The CDR3 is CASSSAQGARNEQYF. The CDR3 DNA reads as TGCGCCAGCAGCTCAGCACAGGGGGCACGGAACGAGCAGTACTTC.